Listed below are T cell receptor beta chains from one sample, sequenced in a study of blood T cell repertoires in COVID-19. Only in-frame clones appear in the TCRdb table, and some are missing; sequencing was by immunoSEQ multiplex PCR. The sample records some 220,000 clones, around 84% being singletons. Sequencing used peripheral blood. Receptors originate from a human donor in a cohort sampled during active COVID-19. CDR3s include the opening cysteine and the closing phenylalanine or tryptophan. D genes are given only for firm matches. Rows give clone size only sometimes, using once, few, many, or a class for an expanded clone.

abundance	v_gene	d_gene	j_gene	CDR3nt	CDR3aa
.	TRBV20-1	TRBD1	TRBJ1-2	TGCAGTGCAATTGGGACAGCCGGCTACACCTTC	CSAIGTAGYTF
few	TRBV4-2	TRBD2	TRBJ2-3	TGTGCCAGCAGCCATTTTAGCGGGGGGGATAGGACAGATACGCAGTATTTT	CASSHFSGGDRTDTQYF
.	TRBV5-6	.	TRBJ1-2	TGTGCCAGCAGCTTAAGGGGCAGAGGTGGCTACACCTTC	CASSLRGRGGYTF
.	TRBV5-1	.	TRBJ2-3	TGCGCCAGCAGCTCAGGGGTAGGTTTAGATACGCAGTATTTT	CASSSGVGLDTQYF
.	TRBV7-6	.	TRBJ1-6	TGTGCCAGCAGCTTCGCGGGAAATAATTCACCCCTCCACTTT	CASSFAGNNSPLHF
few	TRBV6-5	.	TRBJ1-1	TGTGCCAGCAGGCGAACTAACACTGAAGCTTTCTTT	CASRRTNTEAFF
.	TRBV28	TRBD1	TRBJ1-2	TGTGCCAGCAGCGCGGCCGCCGGACAGGGGGCGCCGGGAATCTATGGCTACACCTTC	CASSAAAGQGAPGIYGYTF
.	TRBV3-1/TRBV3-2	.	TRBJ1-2	TGTGCCAGCAGCCAAGGCACAGCCTATGGCTACACCTTC	CASSQGTAYGYTF
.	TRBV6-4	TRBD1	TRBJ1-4	TGTGCCAGCAGTGACGGATTGAGACAGGGCCCTAATGAAAAACTGTTTTTT	CASSDGLRQGPNEKLFF
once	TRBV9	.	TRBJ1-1	TGTGCCAGCAGCCCACGGGCAGGGATGAACACTGAAGCTTTCTTT	CASSPRAGMNTEAFF
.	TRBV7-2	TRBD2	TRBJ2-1	TGTGCCAGCAGCTTTGGCGGGGGGGCCGCTGAGCAGTTCTTC	CASSFGGGAAEQFF
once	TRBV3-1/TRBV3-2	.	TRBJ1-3	TGTGCCAGCAGCCAAATTACTGGAAACACCATATATTTT	CASSQITGNTIYF
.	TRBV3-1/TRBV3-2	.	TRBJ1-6	TGTGCCAGCAGCCAACGGGGGTCTAATTCACCCCTCCACTTT	CASSQRGSNSPLHF
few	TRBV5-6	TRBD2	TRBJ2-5	TGTGCCAGCAGCTCTACAGAGCGGGGGGGCCTTCGGGAGACCCAGTACTTC	CASSSTERGGLRETQYF
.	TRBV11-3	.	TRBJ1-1	TGTGCCAGCAGCACTACAGGGACTGAAGCTTTCTTT	CASSTTGTEAFF
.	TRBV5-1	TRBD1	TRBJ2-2	TGCGCCAGCAGCTTGGGAGGGATCACGACAGGGGCCCGGAACACCGGGGAGCTGTTTTTT	CASSLGGITTGARNTGELFF
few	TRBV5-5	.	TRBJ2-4	TGTGCCAGCAGGTTCGATTCATGGGCCTCAAACATTCAGTACTTC	CASRFDSWASNIQYF
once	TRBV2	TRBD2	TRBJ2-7	TGTGCCAGCAGTGAAAGGAGCGGGAGCTCCTACGAGCAGTACTTC	CASSERSGSSYEQYF
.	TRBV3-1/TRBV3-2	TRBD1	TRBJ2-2	TGTGCCAGCAGCCAAGAGATGGCAGGGCTAGCAGGGGGCGGGGAGCTGTTTTTT	CASSQEMAGLAGGGELFF
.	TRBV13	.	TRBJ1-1	TGTGCCAGCAGCCCCCCGACCGTGGGGGGAACTGAAGCTTTCTTT	CASSPPTVGGTEAFF
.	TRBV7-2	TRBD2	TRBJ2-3	TGTGCCAGCAGCTTAGATGGTGGCGGGAGGGCCCTGGATACGCAGTATTTT	CASSLDGGGRALDTQYF
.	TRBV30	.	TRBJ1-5	TGTGCCTGGAGTGTATACCGGAATCAGCCCCAGCATTTT	CAWSVYRNQPQHF
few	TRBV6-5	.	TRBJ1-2	TGTGCCAGCAGTCCCACAGGGAGGGGTGGCTACACCTTC	CASSPTGRGGYTF
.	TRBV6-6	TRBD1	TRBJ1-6	TGTGCCAGCAGCACGGACAGGGGTTATTCACCCCTCCACTTT	CASSTDRGYSPLHF
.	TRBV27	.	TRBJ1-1	TGTGCCAGCAAGGTTGGAGGGATGAACACTGAAGCTTTCTTT	CASKVGGMNTEAFF
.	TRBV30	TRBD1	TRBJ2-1	TGTGCCTGGAGTGTGGGACAGGGGGACAATGAGCAGTTCTTC	CAWSVGQGDNEQFF
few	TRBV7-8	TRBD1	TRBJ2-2	TGTGCCAGCAGCATAAGACAGGGCAACACCGGGGAGCTGTTTTTT	CASSIRQGNTGELFF
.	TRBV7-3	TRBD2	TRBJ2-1	TGTGCCAGCAGCCCCAGACTAGCGGGGCTGAACAATGAGCAGTTCTTC	CASSPRLAGLNNEQFF
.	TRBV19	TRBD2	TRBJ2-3	TGTGCCAGTAGTACCCTGATTGAGGGCGGGGGGGCAGCAGATACGCAGTATTTT	CASSTLIEGGGAADTQYF
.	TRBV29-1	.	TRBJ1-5	TGCAGCGTTGCAGGAACACCCAATCAGCCCCAGCATTTT	CSVAGTPNQPQHF
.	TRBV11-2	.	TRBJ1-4	TGTGCCAGCAGCTTTGGCAGAACGAATGAAAAACTGTTTTTT	CASSFGRTNEKLFF
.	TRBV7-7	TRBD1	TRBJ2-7	TGTGCTAGCAGCTCCGAACAGGGGTACGAGCAGTACTTC	CASSSEQGYEQYF
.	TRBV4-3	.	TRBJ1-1	TGCGCCAGCAGCCAAGATGGGAGGAAGGACCCATGGGACACTGAAGCTTTCTTT	CASSQDGRKDPWDTEAFF
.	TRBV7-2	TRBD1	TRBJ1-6	TGTGCCAGCAGCTCCCAGGGACAGGCGATCAATTCACCCCTCCACTTT	CASSSQGQAINSPLHF
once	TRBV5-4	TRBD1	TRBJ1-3	TGTGCCAGCAGCTCGACAGGGGGTGGAGTCGGAAACACCATATATTTT	CASSSTGGGVGNTIYF
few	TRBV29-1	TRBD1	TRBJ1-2	TGCAGCGGATGGACAGGGGAACATGGCTACACCTTC	CSGWTGEHGYTF
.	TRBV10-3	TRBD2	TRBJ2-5	TGTGCCATCAAGGAGGGAGGGGGACTAGCGGGAGGGCCAGATGAGACCCAGTACTTC	CAIKEGGGLAGGPDETQYF
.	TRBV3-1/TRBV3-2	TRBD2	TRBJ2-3	TGTGCCAGCAGCCAAGCCGGGGGAGCTAGCGGGGCCAATACGCAGTATTTT	CASSQAGGASGANTQYF
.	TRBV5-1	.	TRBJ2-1	TGCGCCAGCAGCTTGGTTGCTGGAGGGGACAATGAGCAGTTCTTC	CASSLVAGGDNEQFF
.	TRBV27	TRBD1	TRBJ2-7	TGTGCCAGCAGTTCCTCCGGGACAGGGAATTACGAGCAGTACTTC	CASSSSGTGNYEQYF
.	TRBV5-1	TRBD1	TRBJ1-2	TGCGCCAGCAGCTTGGAGGTTTCGCAGGGGGCGCTTGGCTACACCTTC	CASSLEVSQGALGYTF
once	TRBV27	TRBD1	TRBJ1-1	TGTGCCAGCAGTTATAGACAGGGTCGGACTTTCTTT	CASSYRQGRTFF
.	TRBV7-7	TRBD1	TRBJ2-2	TGTGCTAGCAGCCCCAGGGGGCGAAACACCGGGGAGCTGTTTTTT	CASSPRGRNTGELFF
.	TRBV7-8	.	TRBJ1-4	TGTGCCAGCAGCTTACTTACATCAACTAATGAAAAACTGTTTTTT	CASSLLTSTNEKLFF
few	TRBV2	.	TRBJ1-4	TGTGCCAGCACCCCGGGTCCGGAGAGGGAAAAACTGTTTTTT	CASTPGPEREKLFF
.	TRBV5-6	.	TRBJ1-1	TGTGCCAGCAGCTTGCCAGGAAGGGGATCTGAAGCTTTCTTT	CASSLPGRGSEAFF
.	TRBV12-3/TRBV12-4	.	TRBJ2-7	TGTGCCAGCAGTTTAACAGAACAGCAGTACTTC	CASSLTEQQYF
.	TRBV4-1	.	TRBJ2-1	TGCGCCAGCAGCCAGGGAGTGACGCGTGATAAAGATGGGTTCTTC	CASSQGVTRDKDGFF
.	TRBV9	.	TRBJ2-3	TGTGCCAGCAGCGTCCGATACAACACAGATACGCAGTATTTT	CASSVRYNTDTQYF
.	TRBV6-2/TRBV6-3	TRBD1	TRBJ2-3	TGTGCCAGCAGTGACTGGGACAGGGAGGGCACAGATACGCAGTATTTT	CASSDWDREGTDTQYF
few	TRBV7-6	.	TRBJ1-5	TGTGCCAGCAGCTTAGGGTCCTATAGCAATCAGCCCCAGCATTTT	CASSLGSYSNQPQHF
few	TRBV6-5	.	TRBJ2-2	TGTGCCAGCAGATACGATGTCGGGGTGAACACCGGGGAGCTGTTTTTT	CASRYDVGVNTGELFF
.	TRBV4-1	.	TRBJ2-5	TGCGCCAGCAGCGTTCCGGGTCTGACTGCGACCCAGTACTTC	CASSVPGLTATQYF
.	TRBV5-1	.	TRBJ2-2	TGCGCCAGCAGCTTGGACGGGAACACCGGGGAGCTGTTTTTT	CASSLDGNTGELFF
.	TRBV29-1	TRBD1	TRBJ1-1	TGCAGCGTGGACAGGGCTGACATGGGGGTCGGAGCTTTCTTT	CSVDRADMGVGAFF
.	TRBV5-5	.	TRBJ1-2	TGTGCCAGCAGGTCGGCAGGAACGGCTGGCTACACCTTC	CASRSAGTAGYTF
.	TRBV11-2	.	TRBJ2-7	TGTGCCAGCAGTCTAACAGATTCCTACGAGCAGTACTTC	CASSLTDSYEQYF
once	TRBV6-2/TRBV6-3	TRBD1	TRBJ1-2	TGTGCCAGCAGCCCTGGGACAGGGGAACCCGACCTAGCTAGCTACACCTTC	CASSPGTGEPDLASYTF
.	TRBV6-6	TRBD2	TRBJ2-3	TGTGCCAGCATGCCACTAGCGGGGGGGCCCGATACGCAGTATTTT	CASMPLAGGPDTQYF
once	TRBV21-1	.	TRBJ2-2	TGTGCCAGCAGCAAAAGCCAACGGACAGGGACGAACACCGGGGAGCTGTTTTTT	CASSKSQRTGTNTGELFF